The clone carrying this TCR beta chain was counted at least ten times. The TCR library protocol was used to attach unique molecular identifiers. These identifiers were attached to individual cDNA molecules. TCRdb recomputed calls from the 5' RACE reads with MiXCR, one row per CDR3 protein. There are around 70,000 distinct CDR3 sequences in the sample; approximately 12% occur only once, and approximately 5% lies in the top ten. This entry comes from a study of early T cells in non-severe SARS-CoV-2 infection. At the level of the study: Bulk RNA taken from unsorted whole blood was sequenced, leaving chains unpaired.

V dropped 3 bases and J dropped 4; count of bases not matched to a gene: 12. The CDR3 runs to 16 residues. Germline CDR1 is LGHDT and CDR2 is YNNKEL (reference sequence). This receptor was identified in an adult who was a healthcare worker with PCR-confirmed SARS-CoV-2 infection or an uninfected control (not recorded which). Sequencing used whole blood. The rearrangement uses TRBV3-1 and TRBJ2-7; 7 nucleotides agree with TRBD2. The CDR3 loop is CASSHVGAGATYEQYF. For the CDR3, the DNA is TGTGCCAGCAGCCATGTCGGGGCGGGAGCCACTTACGAGCAGTACTTC.